The source of this TCR beta chain is a study of T cells in Graves' hyperthyroidism and ophthalmopathy. TCR beta CDR3 regions were amplified from RNA. HTBI primers drove first-round RT-PCR of the TCR CDR3. In TCRdb, the multiplex PCR reads were re-called with MiXCR into one record per CDR3 protein. This sample yields approximately 520,000 distinct CDR3 sequences, of which approximately 24% are seen a single time; 10% to 12% belongs to the top ten. Exclusion followed for patients with uncontrolled infection, other autoimmune disease, pregnancy or lactation. For the diagnoses, clinical symptoms, serum thyroxine and TRAb, thyroid ultrasound and orbital computed tomography were used. 8.5 to 10 ml of fresh peripheral blood supplied the PBMCs. This clonotype has ten or more counts. This CDR3 comprises 15 residues. Per germline, CDR1 MGHRA and CDR2 YSYEKL. V was trimmed by 5 bases and J by 3 bases, leaving 16 bases between them.

The sequencing sample was made of blood. The rearrangement joins TRBV4-1 to TRBJ1-2; D is possibly TRBD1 (5 bases). The sequence came from a woman in her 30s with Graves' ophthalmopathy. CDR3 protein: CASSSPASGDYGYTF. The CDR3 DNA reads as TGCGCCAGCAGCTCCCCGGCCTCGGGGGACTATGGCTACACCTTC.